The 12 T cell receptor beta chains below were found in one sample sequenced in a study of regulatory T cells in long-lasting Graves disease (dated by TCRdb to the early 2020s). The meaning of the sample's time point label: newly diagnosed GD, antithyroid drugs for less than 3 months. For both TCR sequencing and RNA sequencing, RNA was extracted from PBMCs using TRIzol. To prepare the library, multiplex PCR was applied. These reads were obtained on an Illumina HiSeq 4000. TCR beta libraries were built with iRepertoire HTBI primers and Arm-PCR amplification of CDR3 regions. The public reads were reprocessed in TCRdb via fastp at Q25 and MiXCR, keeping in-frame beta chains. Each entry merges the rows of one CDR3 protein and shows their most common DNA and genes. Counted in this sample were roughly 410,000 distinct CDR3 sequences; 15% of them appeared once. Approximately 7.6% of the sample comes from the top ten.

These data also featured in a second study, about T cells in Graves' hyperthyroidism and ophthalmopathy.

Here the sequenced sample was peripheral blood mononuclear cells (PBMCs), taken at new diagnosis, from a patient treated with antithyroid drugs. All receptors derive from a woman aged 40 to 55 with Graves disease. Donor details come from another sample of the same person, matched by shared clones.

This clonotype was seen at least ten times. This sequence joins TRBV7-3 and TRBJ2-3; 8 nucleotides match TRBD1. The junction had 6 bases not matched to a gene; V was cut back by 5 bases and J by 2 bases. CDR3 length equals 15 residues. Germline-derived CDR1 and CDR2 are SGHTA and FQGTGA. The CDR3 coding sequence is TGTGCCAGCAGCCTCCGACAGGGGTCCACAGATACGCAGTATTTT. Translated, it gives CASSLRQGSTDTQYF.

This clonotype was found many times. The J gene is TRBJ2-2, the V gene TRBV27; 10 nucleotides agree with TRBD2. The V segment lost 6 bases and the J segment 4 bases; nucleotides outside the gene matches: 8. The CDR3 sequence is 16 residues long. Germline CDR1 reads MNHEY; CDR2 reads SMNVEV (reference sequence). CDR3 in DNA: TGTGCCAGCAGCAATAGCGGGAGGCATAGCACCGGGGAGCTGTTTTTT. This codes for CASSNSGRHSTGELFF.

This clonotype was found a few times. The J gene is TRBJ2-3, the V gene TRBV29-1, with D perhaps assigned TRBD1 or TRBD2 (5 bases each). This CDR3 comprises 15 residues. CDR1 is SQVTM and CDR2 is ANQGSEA in the germline V gene. The V and J ends lost 2 bases and 1 base respectively, with 13 bases between them. This chain's CDR3 is CSVEPSRGGTDTQYF. The CDR3 region has the DNA TGCAGCGTTGAACCCTCAAGGGGAGGCACAGATACGCAGTATTTT.

This chain connects TRBV20-1 to TRBJ2-1, with 9 bases matching TRBD1. V lost 8 bases, J lost 7 bases, and 15 bases stayed unmatched. The germline gives CDR1 DFQATT, CDR2 SNEGSKA (reference sequence). The CDR3 runs 15 residues. The CDR3 nucleotides are TGCAGTTGGGAGCACGTGGGACAGGGATTAAATGAGCAGTTCTTC. It encodes CSWEHVGQGLNEQFF.

The sample holds one count of this clonotype. The rearrangement uses TRBV12-3 or TRBV12-4 and TRBJ2-7, with TRBD2 as a possible D gene (6 bases). The CDR3 is made up of 15 amino acids. The V end was cut by 6 bases, the J end by 3 bases, with 18 bases between. Here the CDR3 reads CASRPDSLGGYEQYF. DNA for the CDR3: TGTGCCAGCAGGCCAGATTCTCTCGGGGGCTACGAGCAGTACTTC.

This clonotype was seen repeatedly, ten times or more. The chain links TRBV12-3 or TRBV12-4 to TRBJ1-4; TRBD1 might be the D (6 bases). Trimming cost V 3 bases and J 6 bases, with 20 bases left between them. The CDR3 loop spans 17 amino acids. CDR3 loop: CASSFRIRGAGDEKLFF. The CDR3 DNA sequence: TGTGCCAGCAGTTTTCGAATTCGTGGGGCAGGGGATGAAAAACTGTTTTTT.

This clonotype was observed a few times. The rearrangement links TRBV29-1 to TRBJ2-5; weak D call: TRBD1 (6 bases). Germline CDR1 reads SQVTM; CDR2 reads ANQGSEA. The CDR3 sequence is 16 residues long. V was trimmed by 5 bases and J by 0 bases, leaving 19 bases between them. The CDR3 region has the DNA TGCAGCGTTCGGAGACAGGACTCCTGGTACCAAGAGACCCAGTACTTC. Its translation is CSVRRQDSWYQETQYF.

The V gene is TRBV10-1, the J gene TRBJ1-2; 9 positions agree with TRBD1. There are 13 residues in the CDR3. Germline V gene lookup returns CDR1 WNHNN and CDR2 SYGVQD (reference sequence). J gave up 7 bases and V 7 bases, and 7 bases lay outside the gene matches. The CDR3 loop reads CASNERTGAGYTF. In nucleotides, the CDR3 is TGCGCCAGCAATGAACGGACAGGGGCTGGCTACACCTTC.

This clonotype was seen many times. The V gene is TRBV6-2 or TRBV6-3, the J gene TRBJ2-2; 14 bases align to TRBD2. CDR3 length: 17 amino acids. V lost 10 bases, J lost 7 bases, and 14 bases stayed unmatched. The germline V gene has CDR1 MNHEY and CDR2 SVGEGT. CDR3 DNA sequence: TGTGCCACCTCGCTTGATCCGGGACTAGCGGGAGTCGGGGAGCTGTTTTTT. Translated: CATSLDPGLAGVGELFF.

This clonotype has more than one count but fewer than ten. Possible read error: a much larger clone is one base away. The gene calls are TRBV12-3 or TRBV12-4 and TRBJ1-4, with TRBD1 matching 7 bases. The trim removed 10 bases at V and 8 bases at J, leaving 16 bases unmatched. CDR3 size: 15 residues. This chain's CDR3 is CANRNTGTVGEKLFF. The CDR3 region has the DNA TGTGCCAACAGAAATACCGGGACAGTGGGAGAAAAACTGTTTTTT.

There are many counts of this clonotype. V is TRBV11-2 and J is TRBJ2-1; D possibly corresponds to TRBD2 (8 bases). The CDR3 contains 15 residues. Trimming stripped 7 bases from V and 2 bases from J, with 15 bases between. Germline values: CDR1 SGHAT, CDR2 FQNNGV. CDR3 nucleotide sequence: TGTGCCAGCACCCAGCGGGGGACAGCCTACAATGAGCAGTTCTTC. The encoded protein is CASTQRGTAYNEQFF. Full variable domain (missing parts from reference TRBV11-2 and TRBJ2-1): EAGVAQSPRYKIIEKRQSVAFWCNPISGHATLYWYQQILGQGPKLLIQFQNNGVVDDSQLPKDRFSAERLKGVDSTLKIQPAKLEDSAVYLCASTQRGTAYNEQFFGPGTRLTVL.

The table lists this clonotype with many counts. The chain uses TRBV5-6 and TRBJ2-1; 8 bases agree with TRBD2. V was clipped by 4 bases and J by 0 bases; unmatched bases: 9. CDR1 SGHDT and CDR2 YYEEEE come from the germline V gene. CDR3 size: 17 residues. The CDR3 DNA follows: TGTGCCAGCAGCCCAAGGCCACTAGCGGACTCCTACAATGAGCAGTTCTTC. It codes for CASSPRPLADSYNEQFF.